This T cell receptor beta chain came from a study of T cells after yellow fever vaccination. Findings of the study overall: Within FACS-sorted repertoires, abundant clonotypes contaminating from the bulk population could be present. Booster sampling recovered most clones from primary vaccination (around 96% CD4, 80% to 90% CD8).

The CDR3 runs to 15 residues. With 5 bases removed from V and 4 bases from J, the gap between germline ends came to 15 bases. CDR1 and CDR2 from the germline V gene are SGHTA and FQGNSA. This clonotype was recorded many times. Its antigen is unidentified. In TCRdb, the 5' RACE reads were re-called with MiXCR into one record per CDR3 protein. The sample lists about 210,000 distinct CDR3 sequences, approximately 3% occurring once. The chain uses TRBV7-2 and TRBJ2-1; either TRBD1 or TRBD2 may supply D (5 bases each). The TCR comes from a man younger than 35 who received the YFV17D yellow fever vaccine. This specimen was CD4+ T cells sorted from PBMCs, taken 10 days after the yellow fever booster vaccination. The CDR3 is CASSKIGAPYNEQFF. In nucleotides, the CDR3 is TGTGCCAGCAGCAAAATCGGGGCCCCGTACAATGAGCAGTTCTTC.